A single sample is the source of the 25 T cell receptor beta chains below, sequenced in a study of cytomegalovirus exposure and HLA in healthy donors. Use of 60 Vbeta and 13 Jbeta primers characterized the PCR. Clones were read by immunoSEQ multiplex PCR, and TCRdb kept only the in-frame ones, dropping some. Of roughly 180,000 clones in the sample, 65% to 85% were seen once. The sequencing sample was made of PBMCs. The receptors were gathered from a woman in her 50s in good health and CMV-seropositive.

The rearrangement joins TRBV9 to TRBJ1-2; no clear D gene. Germline-derived CDR1 and CDR2 are SGDLS and YYNGEE. Trimming took off 4 bases at V and 7 bases at J, with 17 bases between the two ends. This CDR3 region has 14 residues. As DNA, the CDR3 is TGTGCCAGCAGCCCACGGGAGGCCGACCGTGGCTACACCTTC. It yields the protein CASSPREADRGYTF. Supplemented by reference TRBV9 and TRBJ1-2, the full variable domain reads DSGVTQTPKHLITATGQRVTLRCSPRSGDLSVYWYQQSLDQGLQFLIQYYNGEERAKGNILERFSAQQFPDLHSELNLSSLELGDSALYFCASSPREADRGYTFGSGTRLTVV.

This rearrangement joins TRBV7-2 to TRBJ2-3, with 7 nucleotides matching TRBD1. Germline V lookup: CDR1 SGHTA, CDR2 FQGNSA. The V segment lost 5 bases and the J segment 4 bases; nucleotides outside the gene matches: 18. The CDR3 sequence is 18 residues long. CDR3 amino acids: CASSALGRGRKRADTQYF. DNA for the CDR3: TGTGCCAGCAGCGCCCTAGGAAGGGGGCGAAAGAGAGCAGATACGCAGTATTTT.

This clone was seen only once. The rearrangement joins TRBV11-1 to TRBJ2-7; TRBD1 matches 9 bases. The germline gives CDR1 SGHAT, CDR2 FQDESV (reference sequence). The CDR3 extends over 15 amino acids. After removal of 6 bases from V and 3 bases from J, the junction contained 9 bases not matched to a gene. The CDR3 region is CASSSDRGSYYEQYF. CDR3 nucleotide sequence: TGTGCCAGCAGTTCAGACAGGGGGTCATACTACGAGCAGTACTTC.

The chain carries TRBV7-6 and TRBJ1-6; D gene uncertain. Germline CDR1 SGHVS, CDR2 FNYEAQ. V was cut by 4 bases and J by 5 bases, with 15 bases left in between. The CDR3 is made up of 16 amino acids. The CDR3: CASSSGGETNNSPLHF. The CDR3 nucleotides read TGTGCCAGCAGCTCCGGTGGAGAGACTAATAATTCACCCCTCCACTTT.

The V gene is TRBV10-3, the J gene TRBJ1-2; weak D call: TRBD1 (5 bases). CDR1 is ENHRY and CDR2 is SYGVKD in the germline V gene. Trimming cost V 3 bases and J 6 bases, with 20 bases left between them. The CDR3 is made up of 16 amino acids. CDR3 DNA sequence: TGTGCCATCAGTGATGGGCAGGGCGGGGGGAAGGATGGCTACACCTTC. Translation: CAISDGQGGGKDGYTF.

DNA of the CDR3: TGTGCCAGTAGTACCCGCGACAGGGTACCTTTCTACGAGCAGTACTTC. Translation: CASSTRDRVPFYEQYF. The gene calls are TRBV19 and TRBJ2-7, with 7 positions matching TRBD1. Germline assignment: CDR1 LNHDA and CDR2 SQIVND (reference sequence). The CDR3 has 16 amino acids. V lost 4 bases and J lost 3; bases outside the gene matches: 12.

The CDR3 spells CASSGLGSGRFYEQYF. DNA of the CDR3: TGTGCCAGCAGTGGACTGGGGAGCGGGAGGTTCTACGAGCAGTACTTC. J is TRBJ2-7 and V is TRBV25-1; TRBD2 agrees at 9 bases. The CDR3 contains 16 residues. J was trimmed by 3 bases and V by 4 bases; bases with no gene match: 10. Germline V gene data show CDR1 as MGHDK and CDR2 as SYGVNS.

This clone was picked up one time. This chain joins TRBV7-2 and TRBJ2-7, with TRBD2 as a possible D gene (6 bases). Looked up from germline, CDR1 is SGHTA and CDR2 is FQGNSA. The CDR3 loop spans 12 amino acids. Trimming pared 4 bases from V and 6 bases from J, leaving 10 bases between. CDR3 DNA: TGTGCCAGCAGCTCGCAGGGACTCGAGCAGTACTTC. Translated, it gives CASSSQGLEQYF.

The chain carries TRBV21-1 and TRBJ2-3; whether TRBD1, the table's D call, matches the DNA was not checked. TRBV21-1 is assigned pseudogene status. The CDR3 is 9 amino acids. CDR3 sequence: CASSRQQYF. As DNA, the CDR3 is TGTGCCAGCAGCAGACAGCAGTATTTT.

The rearrangement links TRBV27 to TRBJ1-1; D remains unclear. Germline V gene sequence: CDR1 MNHEY, CDR2 SMNVEV (reference sequence). The V end was cut by 7 bases, the J end by 4 bases, with 10 bases between. The CDR3 is 12 amino acids. In nucleotides, the CDR3 is TGTGCCAGCACATCGGTCGGCACTGAAGCTTTCTTT. Translating it yields CASTSVGTEAFF.

The rearrangement uses TRBV7-9 and TRBJ1-1, with 11 nucleotides matching TRBD1. The trim removed 2 bases at V and 1 base at J, leaving 3 bases unmatched. CDR3 size: 16 residues. Germline V gene lookup returns CDR1 SEHNR and CDR2 FQNEAQ (reference sequence). CDR3 in DNA: TGTGCCAGCAGCTTACCCGGACAGGGGGCGAACACTGAAGCTTTCTTT. Translating it yields CASSLPGQGANTEAFF.

The chain has TRBV7-2 and TRBJ1-1; the D is unclear. Trimming removed 5 bases at V and 4 bases at J, with 11 bases between. Germline V gene sequence: CDR1 SGHTA, CDR2 FQGNSA. CDR3 length equals 13 residues. CDR3 region: CASSTMEGTEAFF. CDR3 in DNA: TGTGCCAGCAGCACAATGGAGGGCACTGAAGCTTTCTTT.

CDR3 protein: CASSSGTVQETQYF. CDR3 DNA: TGCGCCAGCAGCTCGGGGACAGTCCAAGAGACCCAGTACTTC. The chain uses TRBV5-1 and TRBJ2-5; the match to TRBD1 covers 7 bases. The CDR3 has 14 amino acids. Germline lookup yields CDR1 SGHRS and CDR2 YFSETQ. V gave up 3 bases and J gave up 1 base; unmatched junction bases: 3.

J is TRBJ1-5 and V is TRBV6-5; 12 bases match TRBD1. Germline trimming cut 4 bases from V and 5 bases from J; bases unmatched to any gene: 3. Germline-derived CDR1 and CDR2 are MNHEY and SVGAGI. The CDR3 spans 15 residues. CDR3 loop: CASSSGQGAHQPQHF. The CDR3 DNA sequence: TGTGCCAGCAGTTCGGGACAGGGGGCCCATCAGCCCCAGCATTTT.

The chain combines TRBV11-3 with TRBJ1-2; 9 bases align to TRBD1. Trimming cost V 4 bases and J 11 bases; bases outside gene matches: 11. The CDR3 has 14 residues. Germline CDR1 reads SGHNT; CDR2 reads YENEEA. DNA of the CDR3: TGTGCCAGCAGCTCATCGACAGGGGGGACAAGTTACACCTTC. This codes for CASSSSTGGTSYTF.

This chain connects TRBV19 to TRBJ1-5; D is undetermined. Germline V CDR1 and CDR2: LNHDA, SQIVND (reference sequence). This CDR3 is built from 14 residues. Trimming removed 3 bases at V and 5 bases at J, with 11 bases between. The CDR3 DNA sequence: TGTGCCAGTAGTATCGGACTCGAGGATCAGCCCCAGCATTTT. Translating gives CASSIGLEDQPQHF.

The V gene is TRBV6-1, the J gene TRBJ2-1; tentatively, D is TRBD2 (7 bases). This CDR3 has 12 amino acids. V shed 8 bases and J shed 8 bases, with 13 bases lying between them. Germline V CDR1 and CDR2: MNHNS, SASEGT. CDR3: CASRGEGDEQFF. For the CDR3, the DNA is TGTGCCAGCCGGGGGGAGGGGGATGAGCAGTTCTTC.

A few counts support this clone. DNA for the CDR3: TGCAGCGTCGGACGGGGGGGCGGCTACGAGCAGTACTTC. Translation gives CSVGRGGGYEQYF. J is TRBJ2-7 and V is TRBV29-1, with 8 bases matching TRBD2. V gave up 6 bases and J gave up 3 bases; unmatched junction bases: 7. Germline V gene data show CDR1 as SQVTM and CDR2 as ANQGSEA. The CDR3 consists of 13 residues.

The genes are TRBV6-6 and TRBJ1-2, with D perhaps TRBD1 (5 bases). CDR3 length: 15 amino acids. Germline-derived CDR1 and CDR2 are MNHNY and SVGAGI (reference sequence). Between the trimmed V and J ends, which lost 8 bases and 2 bases, there was a span of 18 bases. The CDR3: CASHRRDSGNYGYTF. CDR3 nucleotides: TGTGCCAGCCACCGCCGGGACTCAGGGAACTATGGCTACACCTTC.

The chain has TRBV6-5 and TRBJ2-5; weak D call: TRBD2 (5 bases). CDR1 and CDR2 from the germline V gene are MNHEY and SVGAGI. V lost 5 bases and J lost 11, with 18 bases in between. CDR3 length: 13 residues. The DNA of the CDR3 is TGTGCCAGCAGTCTAGACCGGGATAGGGAGCAGTACTTC. Its translation is CASSLDRDREQYF.

The CDR3 nucleotides read TGTGCCAGCAGTTTCCGGGGTGTTGGCTACACCTTC. Translation: CASSFRGVGYTF. V gene TRBV28 combines with J gene TRBJ1-2, with D unclear. Trimming stripped 3 bases from V and 7 bases from J, with 9 bases between. This CDR3 is 12 amino acids long. Germline lookup yields CDR1 MDHEN and CDR2 SYDVKM.

As for this clone: An end of the junction does not agree with germline; a read error may underlie this. This rearrangement joins TRBV7-9 to TRBJ2-3; 9 nucleotides agree with TRBD2. CDR1 SEHNR and CDR2 FQNEAQ come from the germline V gene (reference sequence). CDR3 size: 15 residues. CDR3: CSSSLSSGMADTQYF. Written as DNA, the CDR3 is TGTTCCAGCAGCCTGTCTAGCGGGATGGCAGATACGCAGTATTTT.

V is TRBV12-1 and J is TRBJ1-1. TRBV12-1 is described as a pseudogene. This CDR3 spans 16 amino acids. The CDR3: CASSCPGSTANTEAFF. The CDR3 bases are TGTGCCAGCAGCTGCCCGGGGTCCACCGCGAACACTGAAGCTTTCTTT.

This chain uses TRBV18 with TRBJ2-5; a weak D match, TRBD2 (5 bases). Trimming stripped 3 bases from V and 3 bases from J, with 17 bases between. The CDR3 runs to 16 residues. Germline V gene sequence: CDR1 KGHSH, CDR2 LQKENI. The CDR3 DNA sequence: TGTGCCAGCTCACCCTCACGAGCGGAGATCGAAGAGACCCAGTACTTC. Amino acids: CASSPSRAEIEETQYF.

V and J are TRBV5-1 and TRBJ2-1; 10 bases map to TRBD1. Germline CDR1 SGHRS, CDR2 YFSETQ. V lost 0 bases, J lost 2 bases, and 2 bases stayed unmatched. The CDR3 covers 16 residues. The CDR3 region is CASSLATGGTYNEQFF. The CDR3 bases are TGCGCCAGCAGCTTGGCGACAGGGGGCACCTACAATGAGCAGTTCTTC.